This entry lists 29 T cell receptor beta chains sequenced from one sample in a study of response to subunit inactivated influenza vaccine. In TCRdb, the RT-PCR reads were re-called with MiXCR into one record per CDR3 protein. The sample consists of about half a million distinct CDR3 sequences, under 9% of them appearing once. The sequenced sample was PBMCs from blood, obtained about 24 months after vaccination. Every receptor here comes from a man aged 45 to 75 who received an inactivated influenza vaccine.

This clonotype was recorded a few times. The chain recombines TRBV7-9 with TRBJ2-1; 7 nucleotides agree with TRBD2. CDR3 length: 15 residues. Germline CDR1 and CDR2: SEHNR and FQNEAQ (reference sequence). The ends lost 2 bases at V and 3 bases at J; junction bases unmatched: 4. The CDR3 DNA reads TGTGCCAGCAGCTTATTGGGGGGGAACTACAATGAGCAGTTCTTC. Translating gives CASSLLGGNYNEQFF.

This clonotype was seen repeatedly, ten times or more. The chain has TRBV20-1 and TRBJ2-7, with TRBD1 as a possible D gene (6 bases). There are 13 residues in the CDR3. The V and J ends lost 6 bases and 0 bases respectively, with 12 bases between them. Germline V gives CDR1 DFQATT, CDR2 SNEGSKA (reference sequence). CDR3 in amino acids: CSAPGQNSYEQYF. Here the CDR3 DNA reads TGCAGTGCCCCCGGACAGAACTCCTACGAGCAGTACTTC.

This chain joins TRBV20-1 and TRBJ1-1; D not resolved. The CDR3 has 15 amino acids. Germline CDR1 is DFQATT and CDR2 is SNEGSKA (reference sequence). V gave up 2 bases and J gave up 3 bases, with 16 bases separating them. The DNA for the CDR3 is TGCAGTGCTAGAAAGGGAGGTCCTTCCGACACTGAAGCTTTCTTT. The encoded protein is CSARKGGPSDTEAFF.

The V call is TRBV2, the J call TRBJ2-7; 7 nucleotides match TRBD2. Trimming cost V 1 base and J 5 bases; bases outside gene matches: 8. Germline V CDR1 and CDR2: SNHLY, FYNNEI. The CDR3 has 15 residues. CDR3 in amino acids: CASSEDLASGHEQYF. In DNA form, the CDR3 reads TGTGCCAGCAGTGAAGATTTGGCTAGCGGCCACGAGCAGTACTTC.

J is TRBJ1-4 and V is TRBV6-5; the D gene is possibly TRBD1 (6 bases). Germline CDR1 is MNHEY and CDR2 is SVGAGI. With 2 bases removed from V and 12 bases from J, the gap between germline ends came to 16 bases. The CDR3 extends over 14 amino acids. This chain's CDR3 is CASSYGQLQRELFF. The CDR3 DNA follows: TGTGCCAGCAGTTACGGACAGCTTCAGAGGGAACTGTTTTTT.

This chain links TRBV20-1 with TRBJ2-1; 8 positions agree with TRBD2. Unmatched junction bases numbered 8, after V lost 7 bases and J lost 6 bases. Germline V lookup: CDR1 DFQATT, CDR2 SNEGSKA (reference sequence). The CDR3 consists of 13 residues. The CDR3 DNA follows: TGCAGTGGCGGCGGGAGGAGTATCAATGAGCAGTTCTTC. Translated: CSGGGRSINEQFF.

The rearrangement uses TRBV27 and TRBJ2-1, with TRBD2 identical over 8 bases. CDR3 length equals 17 residues. Trimming took 4 bases from V and 6 from J; bases not matched to a gene: 14. Germline V lookup: CDR1 MNHEY, CDR2 SMNVEV (reference sequence). The CDR3 region has the DNA TGTGCCAGCAGTTCGAGGATTTTGGCGGGGGGAATCAATGAGCAGTTCTTC. Residues: CASSSRILAGGINEQFF.

The chain combines TRBV23-1 with TRBJ2-3; D not certain. TRBV23-1 is an ORF, with its function uncertain. V was pared by 9 bases and J by 3 bases, with 4 bases between. CDR3 size: 10 residues. This CDR3 is CARETDTQYF. CDR3 sequence (DNA): TGCGCCAGAGAGACAGATACGCAGTATTTT.

In this sample, this clonotype turned up many times. The rearrangement joins TRBV6-1 to TRBJ2-3; TRBD1 is a possible D gene (6 bases). V was trimmed by 4 bases and J by 5 bases, leaving 10 bases between them. The CDR3 is 13 amino acids. CDR1 and CDR2 from the germline V gene are MNHNS and SASEGT. The CDR3 nucleotides read TGTGCCAGCAGTGGGGGGCTTAAAGATACGCAGTATTTT. Translated: CASSGGLKDTQYF.

The chain employs TRBV20-1 and TRBJ1-1, with D maybe TRBD1 (6 bases). V shed 4 bases and J shed 4 bases, with 16 bases lying between them. In germline, CDR1 is DFQATT, CDR2 SNEGSKA (reference sequence). There are 14 residues in the CDR3. As DNA, the CDR3 is TGCAGTGCTACACTAACAGGGAAGGGCACTGAAGCTTTCTTT. It specifies CSATLTGKGTEAFF.

This clonotype was seen repeatedly, ten times or more. CDR3 nucleotides: TGTGCCAGCAGCTTGGACAGGCAGTACGAGCAGTACTTC. Translating gives CASSLDRQYEQYF. This chain connects TRBV11-2 to TRBJ2-7; TRBD1 matches 7 bases. Germline lookup yields CDR1 SGHAT and CDR2 FQNNGV. The length of the CDR3 is 13 residues. V was pared by 3 bases and J by 4 bases, with 3 bases of the junction left unmatched.

This clonotype has just a few counts. The chain links TRBV5-1 to TRBJ1-4, with D possibly matching TRBD1 (5 bases). CDR3 length equals 15 residues. V was shortened by 4 bases and J by 0 bases, with 10 bases between the two germline ends. Germline V gene sequence: CDR1 SGHRS, CDR2 YFSETQ. The CDR3 here is CASSAGRATNEKLFF. DNA for the CDR3: TGCGCCAGCAGCGCAGGGAGGGCAACTAATGAAAAACTGTTTTTT.

The gene calls are TRBV7-8 and TRBJ2-2, with 7 positions matching TRBD2. Germline V lookup: CDR1 SGHVS, CDR2 FQNEAQ. The CDR3 consists of 17 residues. J was trimmed by 1 base and V by 6 bases; bases with no gene match: 11. The DNA for the CDR3 is TGTGCCAGCAGTCCTCCTTATGGCGGGGGGAACACCGGGGAGCTGTTTTTT. Amino acids: CASSPPYGGGNTGELFF.

This clonotype was seen ten or more times. The rearrangement links TRBV20-1 to TRBJ1-1, with D uncertain. Germline assignment: CDR1 DFQATT and CDR2 SNEGSKA (reference sequence). The CDR3 covers 12 residues. With 3 bases removed from V and 1 base from J, the gap between germline ends came to 6 bases. The CDR3 DNA follows: TGCAGTGCTAGTTACAGGAACACTGAAGCTTTCTTT. Amino acids: CSASYRNTEAFF.

This clonotype has ten or more counts. The rearrangement links TRBV5-1 to TRBJ1-1, with D perhaps TRBD1 (6 bases). The CDR3 totals 16 residues. Germline V lookup: CDR1 SGHRS, CDR2 YFSETQ. Trimming shortened V by 4 bases and J by 1 base, and 17 bases separated the two germline ends. CDR3 bases: TGCGCCAGCAGCCGCAGGGGTCCAATGAGGAACACTGAAGCTTTCTTT. It yields the protein CASSRRGPMRNTEAFF. The complete variable domain, with remaining parts taken from reference TRBV5-1 and TRBJ1-1, reads KAGVTQTPRYLIKTRGQQVTLSCSPISGHRSVSWYQQTPGQGLQFLFEYFSETQRNKGNFPGRFSGRQFSNSRSEMNVSTLELGDSALYLCASSRRGPMRNTEAFFGQGTRLTVV.

The V gene is TRBV4-3, the J gene TRBJ1-1; tentatively, D is TRBD1 (5 bases). There are 15 residues in the CDR3. Germline assignment: CDR1 LGHNA and CDR2 YSLEER. V shed 0 bases and J shed 3 bases, with 11 bases lying between them. The CDR3: CASSQDSGGDTEAFF. The CDR3 nucleotides read TGCGCCAGCAGCCAAGATAGCGGGGGGGACACTGAAGCTTTCTTT.

The rearrangement uses TRBV6-4 and TRBJ1-2; the D gene is possibly TRBD1 (5 bases). Per germline, CDR1 MRHNA and CDR2 SNTAGT. The V end lost 7 bases, the J end lost 6 bases, and 18 bases lay between the germline ends. The CDR3 has 14 residues. CDR3 loop: CASTILDPGNGYTF. The CDR3, as DNA: TGTGCCAGCACAATTTTGGATCCAGGGAATGGCTACACCTTC.

This clonotype was detected ten times or more. The chain recombines TRBV5-1 with TRBJ2-7; 9 bases fit TRBD1. The CDR3 is 15 residues long. Germline values: CDR1 SGHRS, CDR2 YFSETQ. The J segment lost 0 bases and the V segment lost 3 bases, leaving 4 bases of the junction unmatched. The DNA for the CDR3 is TGCGCCAGCAGCTCGAAACAGGGGGCCTCCTACGAGCAGTACTTC. This encodes CASSSKQGASYEQYF.

In this sample, this clonotype turned up a few times. V gene TRBV7-2 combines with J gene TRBJ2-7; a weak D match, TRBD1 (5 bases). Germline CDR1 SGHTA, CDR2 FQGNSA. The CDR3 runs 17 residues. V lost 1 base and J 2 bases, leaving 18 bases between the germline ends. As DNA, the CDR3 is TGTGCCAGCAGCTTAGTCTTTGGGTTGGGCAGGGCCTACGAGCAGTACTTC. It encodes CASSLVFGLGRAYEQYF.

This clonotype was detected ten times or more. The J gene is TRBJ1-1, the V gene TRBV7-9; D uncertain. The CDR3 has 14 amino acids. V shed 0 bases and J shed 0 bases, with 5 bases lying between them. Germline V CDR1 and CDR2: SEHNR, FQNEAQ (reference sequence). The CDR3 region is CASSLAAVNTEAFF. The CDR3 DNA sequence: TGTGCCAGCAGCTTAGCGGCGGTGAACACTGAAGCTTTCTTT.

The V and J genes are TRBV15 and TRBJ2-7, with TRBD1 identical over 7 bases. Germline CDR1 reads LNHNV; CDR2 reads YYDKDF (reference sequence). This CDR3 comprises 14 residues. The junction had 6 bases not matched to a gene; V was cut back by 5 bases and J by 2 bases. CDR3 amino acids: CATSLPGTAYEQYF. CDR3 nucleotides: TGTGCCACCAGCCTCCCCGGGACAGCCTACGAGCAGTACTTC.

The chain links TRBV20-1 to TRBJ1-3, with a tentative D call TRBD1 (6 bases). V lost 5 bases, J lost 2 bases, and 10 bases lay in between. The CDR3 loop spans 13 amino acids. Looked up from germline, CDR1 is DFQATT and CDR2 is SNEGSKA (reference sequence). The CDR3 nucleotides are TGCAGTGCTTACCCAGGGGCTGGAAACACCATATATTTT. It codes for CSAYPGAGNTIYF.

This chain links TRBV5-1 with TRBJ2-7; 12 bases are shared with TRBD1. The CDR3 covers 15 residues. Losses at the gene ends were 3 bases for V and 2 bases for J; bases not matched to a gene: 3. Germline CDR1 SGHRS, CDR2 YFSETQ. The CDR3 sequence is CASSWGQGATYEQYF. The CDR3 region has the DNA TGCGCCAGCAGCTGGGGACAGGGGGCTACCTACGAGCAGTACTTC.

This clonotype has just a few counts. Here the CDR3 DNA reads TGTGCCAGCAGCCAAGCAGGTTCCAGGTTCACTTTCTTT. Its protein product is CASSQAGSRFTFF. The rearrangement joins TRBV14 to TRBJ1-1; the D is unclear. Germline V gene sequence: CDR1 SGHDN, CDR2 FVKESK. The CDR3 extends over 13 amino acids. V lost 1 base and J 12 bases, leaving 15 bases between the germline ends.

This clonotype has just a few counts. The chain has TRBV11-2 and TRBJ2-7; weak D call: TRBD1 (6 bases). The length of the CDR3 is 13 residues. Germline V lookup: CDR1 SGHAT, CDR2 FQNNGV. Trimming took 5 bases from V and 9 from J, leaving 17 bases between them. The DNA for the CDR3 is TGTGCCAGCAGCAAGACAGGTGCCCTTCGGCAGTACTTC. Protein sequence: CASSKTGALRQYF.

The gene calls are TRBV10-1 and TRBJ2-1; 7 nucleotides agree with TRBD2. The J segment lost 4 bases and the V segment lost 0 bases, leaving 3 bases of the junction unmatched. The CDR3 is 15 amino acids. Looked up from germline, CDR1 is WNHNN and CDR2 is SYGVQD (reference sequence). The CDR3, as DNA: TGCGCCAGCAGTGAGTCTATCGGGGGGTACAATGAGCAGTTCTTC. Translation gives CASSESIGGYNEQFF.

This clonotype has a count of ten or more. The chain combines TRBV7-9 with TRBJ2-5; D remains unclear. Germline-derived CDR1 and CDR2 are SEHNR and FQNEAQ (reference sequence). Between the trimmed V and J ends, which lost 6 bases and 0 bases, there was a span of 8 bases. This CDR3 is built from 13 residues. The CDR3 loop is CASSSGNQETQYF. In DNA form, the CDR3 reads TGTGCCAGCAGTTCCGGCAACCAAGAGACCCAGTACTTC.

CDR3 residues: CSARDSQGTDTQHF. DNA of the CDR3: TGCAGTGCTAGAGATTCCCAGGGAACAGATACGCAGCATTTT. V and J are TRBV20-1 and TRBJ2-3, with D perhaps matching TRBD1 (5 bases). The better agreement between TRBJ1-5 and the DNA end casts doubt on the J call. From germline, CDR1 is DFQATT and CDR2 SNEGSKA (reference sequence). CDR3 length equals 14 residues.

This clonotype was counted many times. The chain combines TRBV7-2 with TRBJ1-3; TRBD1 matches 7 bases. The CDR3 has 16 amino acids. Germline CDR1 reads SGHTA; CDR2 reads FQGNSA. Trimming removed 5 bases from V and 0 bases from J; junction bases left unmatched: 7. CDR3 loop: CASSPGGTSSGNTIYF. CDR3 bases: TGTGCCAGCAGCCCAGGGGGGACTAGCTCTGGAAACACCATATATTTT. Supplemented by reference TRBV7-2 and TRBJ1-3, the full variable domain reads GAGVSQSPSNKVTEKGKDVELRCDPISGHTALYWYRQSLGQGLEFLIYFQGNSAPDKSGLPSDRFSAERTGGSVSTLTIQRTQQEDSAVYLCASSPGGTSSGNTIYFGEGSWLTVV.